This T cell receptor (beta chain) originates from a study of long-term antiretroviral therapy in people with HIV. General study findings and limits: Clones with expansion before ART led the repertoire at all time points.

In the case of this clone: Its specificity is unknown.

No donor had fewer than one pre-ART PBMC sample or fewer than two post-ART PBMC samples. Each HIV-infected participant was given treatment in the United States. CDR3 size: 13 residues. Germline CDR1 ENHRY, CDR2 SYGVKD. The V and J ends lost 7 bases and 5 bases respectively, with 12 bases between them. The assay, immunoSEQ v3.0, was run at survey level. Sequencing set out to capture about 40,000-55,000 T-cell genomes per sample. Method: immunoSEQ multiplex PCR; TCRdb's copy keeps in-frame clones and lacks some. The repertoire consists of tens of thousands of clones, with 75% to 90% occurring once and the leading ten covering approximately 5.1%.

Specimen: unsorted PBMCs, collected 1.5 years after starting antiretroviral therapy. The rearrangement joins TRBV10-3 to TRBJ2-1, with TRBD2 as a possible D gene (5 bases). The clonotype comes from a young man with HIV. The CDR3 nucleotides are TGTGCCATCAACCCTAGCACCCACAATGAGCAGTTCTTC. It translates to CAINPSTHNEQFF.